This T cell receptor (beta chain) stems from a study of blood T cell repertoires in COVID-19. Study summary: Samples representing acute and convalescent COVID-19 were sourced from the United States, Italy and Spain.

Original processing methods: Amplified reference gene primers provided the basis for estimating nucleated cell counts. Profiled with immunoSEQ multiplex PCR; TCRdb holds only in-frame clones, not every one. V, J and clone size were drawn from that table, and D and trimming were deduced from the DNA. The profile shows some 120,000 clones, roughly 80% of them singletons. Trimming stripped 3 bases from V and 0 bases from J, with 9 bases between. Germline-derived CDR1 and CDR2 are SGHNT and YYREEE (reference sequence). This CDR3 is 14 amino acids long. Input material: peripheral blood. The chain employs TRBV5-4 and TRBJ1-2; D may be TRBD1 (5 bases). The TCR comes from a woman aged 45-60 years with acute or convalescent COVID-19. Here the CDR3 reads CASSSTAPNYGYTF. The CDR3 DNA sequence: TGTGCCAGCAGCTCGACAGCCCCTAACTATGGCTACACCTTC.